These 19 T cell receptor beta chains came from one sample sequenced in a study of tumor-infiltrating lymphocytes in primary liver carcinoma (dated by TCRdb to 2016 to 2017). Sequenced on an Illumina HiSeq 2500. TCRbeta-specific cDNA was reverse-transcribed from 500 ng total RNA using a constant-region primer and ProtoScript II reverse transcriptase. TCRbeta libraries were built with three nested multiplex PCR rounds, a slightly modified ARM-PCR procedure. The first two PCR rounds used multiplex TRBV1-TRBV30 forward primers with a Cbeta reverse primer, each for roughly 11 cycles. TCRdb reprocessing: public reads trimmed at Q25 with fastp, clones called with MiXCR, in-frame beta chains kept. Identical CDR3 proteins give one entry, which carries the most common genes and DNA. Across this sample there are some 95,000 distinct CDR3 sequences, with about 73% seen only once. The top ten clones comprise 27% of the sample.

Without any cell sorting, total RNA and DNA were extracted together from around 18-30 mg of bulk tissue using the AllPrep DNA/RNA mini kit. Sequences were obtained from tumor-adjacent normal liver tissue. Source of these receptors: a man in his forties or fifties with primary liver carcinoma and hepatitis B virus infection.

This clonotype was recorded many times. The rearrangement joins TRBV6-5 to TRBJ1-5; 9 bases match TRBD1. CDR1 and CDR2 from the germline V gene are MNHEY and SVGAGI. Trimming took 5 bases from V and 5 from J; bases not matched to a gene: 22. The CDR3 is 20 amino acids. In nucleotides, the CDR3 is TGTGCCAGCAGTCGACGCTCCGGGACAGGGCGCGCTACCGGCCATCAGCCCCAGCATTTT. It translates to CASSRRSGTGRATGHQPQHF.

Regarding this clonotype: A clone one base away is much larger, so this may be a read error. The CDR3 nucleotides read TGTGCCAGCAGCCAAGTGGCGCTTATAGCGGGAGCGACAGATACGCAGTATTTT. Its protein is CASSQVALIAGATDTQYF. V gene TRBV4-2 combines with J gene TRBJ2-3; 9 bases align to TRBD2. The CDR3 has 18 amino acids. The germline CDR1 and CDR2 sequences are LGHNA and YNFKEQ. Germline trimming cut 1 base from V and 3 bases from J; bases unmatched to any gene: 11.

Comments on this clonotype: At one end the junction does not follow the germline gene, possibly because of a read error. J is TRBJ1-5 and V is TRBV6-6; D gene uncertain. Germline V gene lookup returns CDR1 MNHNY and CDR2 SVGAGI (reference sequence). This CDR3 has 15 residues. CDR3 sequence: CANSYLRHGDQPQHF. As DNA, the CDR3 is TGTGCCAACAGTTACCTGAGGCATGGTGATCAGCCCCAGCATTTT.

For this clonotype: A single base separates this from a much larger clone, so it may be a read error. The chain employs TRBV6-1 and TRBJ2-1; TRBD2 matches at 7 bases. The trim removed 1 base at V and 9 bases at J, leaving 9 bases unmatched. Germline assignment: CDR1 MNHNS and CDR2 SASEGT. This CDR3 spans 15 amino acids. The CDR3, as DNA: TGTGCCAGCAGTGAAGAGGAGGGAGGGCTGGGTGAGCAGTTCTTC. Translating it yields CASSEEEGGLGEQFF.

The genes are TRBV5-1 and TRBJ2-5, with D hard to call. The V gene lost 5 bases and the J gene lost 8 bases, with 22 bases spanning the gap. CDR1 and CDR2 from the germline V gene are SGHRS and YFSETQ. This CDR3 contains 15 residues. The CDR3 coding sequence is TGCGCCAGCAGTGAGGCGAGCGATTCCGCCGCAACCCAGTACTTC. It codes for CASSEASDSAATQYF.

A note on this clonotype: Without the conserved terminal phenylalanine or tryptophan, this CDR3 likely stems from a read error. It is unclear where the CDR3 begins or ends on the DNA, so no DNA is shown, and the CDR3 is as TCRdb lists it. The chain joins TRBV11-2 to TRBJ2-7. The CDR3 sequence runs 14 residues, both termini included. CDR1 and CDR2 from the germline V gene are SGHAT and FQNNGV. CDR3 sequence reads: CASSLYAVNYEHYS.

The V gene is TRBV4-1, the J gene TRBJ2-7; 9 bases agree with TRBD2. There are 16 residues in the CDR3. V trimming: 4 bases; J trimming: 11 bases; junction bases outside the gene matches: 18. CDR1 and CDR2 from the germline V gene are MGHRA and YSYEKL. The CDR3 protein is CASSPQLAGSSYEEYF. The CDR3 DNA reads TGCGCCAGCAGCCCCCAACTAGCGGGTAGCTCCTACGAAGAGTACTTC.

This chain links TRBV6-6 with TRBJ1-2; 10 bases match TRBD1. CDR1 is MNHNY, CDR2 SVGAGI, per germline (reference sequence). V gave up 4 bases and J gave up 8 bases; unmatched junction bases: 4. The CDR3 runs 13 residues. The CDR3 loop reads CASSWGQGLGYTF. The CDR3 nucleotides read TGTGCCAGCAGTTGGGGACAGGGGTTGGGCTACACCTTC.

In regard to this clonotype: A read error may produce the germline difference seen at one junction end. The CDR3 DNA reads as TGTACCAGCAGTCCTAGCGGGGGCTCCTACGAGCAGTACTTC. Translated: CTSSPSGGSYEQYF. V gene TRBV7-3 combines with J gene TRBJ2-7, with 10 bases fitting TRBD2. The CDR3 has 14 amino acids. The germline CDR1 and CDR2 sequences are SGHTA and FQGTGA. The whole variable domain, filled in from reference TRBV7-3 and TRBJ2-7, reads GAGVSQTPSNKVTEKGKYVELRCDPISGHTALYWYRQSLGQGPEFLIYFQGTGAADDSGLPNDRFFAVRPEGSVSTLKIQRTERGDSAVYLCTSSPSGGSYEQYFGPGTRLTVT.

As for this clonotype: A much larger clone lies a single base off, so this may be a read error. The chain combines TRBV30 with TRBJ2-3; either TRBD1 or TRBD2 may fit D (6 bases each). CDR1 GTSNPN and CDR2 SVGIG come from the germline V gene (reference sequence). The CDR3 runs 13 residues. In DNA form, the CDR3 reads TGTGCCTGGAGTAGGGGGGCAACAGATACGCACTATTTT. Translated, it gives CAWSRGATDTHYF.

A note on this clonotype: Just one base apart from a much larger clone, this may be a read error. The genes are TRBV5-4 and TRBJ2-2, with a possible D match to TRBD2 (8 bases). The CDR3 runs to 19 residues. Germline CDR1 reads SGHNT; CDR2 reads YYREEE (reference sequence). V was trimmed by 4 bases and J by 0 bases, leaving 22 bases between them. CDR3 in DNA: TGTGCCAGCAGCGGAGCCCGACAGGGACTAGAGACGAACACCGGGGAGCTGTTTTTT. Amino acids: CASSGARQGLETNTGELFF.

V is TRBV20-1 and J is TRBJ2-3; 13 bases are a match to TRBD2. The V segment lost 3 bases and the J segment 3 bases; nucleotides outside the gene matches: 6. The germline CDR1 and CDR2 sequences are DFQATT and SNEGSKA (reference sequence). The CDR3 sequence is 16 residues long. The CDR3 sequence: CSASPWGLAGTDTQYF. CDR3 DNA sequence: TGCAGTGCTAGCCCATGGGGACTAGCGGGAACAGATACGCAGTATTTT.

This clonotype was found a few times. Given a much more abundant clone one base away, this may be a read error. V usage is TRBV4-1 and J usage is TRBJ1-5; TRBD1 might be the D (5 bases). V lost 1 base and J 6 bases, leaving 13 bases between the germline ends. The CDR3 length is 15 residues. From germline, CDR1 is MGHRA and CDR2 YSYEKL. This CDR3 is CASSQGGLNIQPQHF. The CDR3 DNA reads TGCGCCAGCAGCCAAGGGGGGTTGAATATTCAGCCCCAGCATTTT.

A note on this clonotype: Because the CDR3 is missing its conserved closing phenylalanine or tryptophan, this is likely a read error. The chain links TRBV11-1 to TRBJ2-5; TRBD2 is a possible D gene (5 bases). CDR1 SGHAT and CDR2 FQDESV come from the germline V gene (reference sequence). This CDR3 spans 19 amino acids. V dropped 5 bases and J dropped 1 base, with 26 bases sitting between them. The CDR3: CASSPPPEVRMDFQETQYL. CDR3 sequence (DNA): TGTGCCAGCAGCCCGCCCCCTGAGGTCAGGATGGACTTCCAAGAGACCCAGTACTTA.

Points on this clonotype: This sequence may be a read error, since a much larger clone differs from it by one base. The chain carries TRBV5-4 and TRBJ2-7, with TRBD2 as a possible D gene (6 bases). Germline CDR1 SGHNT, CDR2 YYREEE (reference sequence). The CDR3 consists of 16 residues. V lost 4 bases to trimming and J lost 2 bases, with 19 bases between them. CDR3 sequence reads: CASSRPSVGGPYEQYF. Written as DNA, the CDR3 is TGTGCCAGCAGCCGTCCCTCAGTGGGAGGCCCCTACGAGCAGTACTTC.

This clonotype appeared once. A much larger clonotype is one base distant, so this may be a read error. In nucleotides, the CDR3 is TGTGCCAGTCCACAGGCCTACAATCAGCCCCAGCATTTT. This codes for CASPQAYNQPQHF. The chain combines TRBV6-1 with TRBJ1-5; D is possibly TRBD1 (5 bases). Germline CDR1 MNHNS, CDR2 SASEGT. V gave up 9 bases and J gave up 3 bases, with 12 bases separating them. The CDR3 is 13 amino acids.

With regard to this clonotype: A read error may account for a junction end that differs from germline. This chain joins TRBV25-1 and TRBJ1-3; 9 nucleotides agree with TRBD1. Germline V gene data show CDR1 as MGHDK and CDR2 as SYGVNS. The CDR3 spans 15 residues. The CDR3 nucleotides are TGTGTCAGCAGTGGGACAGGGAGTAACGGAAACACCATATATTTT. Its translation: CVSSGTGSNGNTIYF.

Turning to this clonotype: Relative to the germline gene, one junction end is altered; a read error may explain this. This chain joins TRBV28 and TRBJ1-1, with a possible D match to TRBD1 (6 bases). CDR3 length: 18 residues. From germline, CDR1 is MDHEN and CDR2 SYDVKM. The CDR3 reads CASSFLMLPWGANTKAFF. The CDR3 DNA sequence: TGTGCCAGCAGTTTCCTTATGCTCCCGTGGGGGGCAAACACTAAAGCTTTCTTT.

CDR3 DNA sequence: TGCAGCGTTGACCTGTACATTGGTGGGACCCAGTACTTC. Residues: CSVDLYIGGTQYF. This chain links TRBV29-1 with TRBJ2-5; D not resolved. The CDR3 runs to 13 residues. The germline V gene encodes CDR1 SQVTM and CDR2 ANQGSEA. Trimming removed 3 bases from V and 7 bases from J, with 15 bases in between.